This TCR beta chain was documented in a study of T cell clones after liver transplantation. Study-wide context: Draws occurred before transplant, before withdrawal, and after complete or failed withdrawal. Study results and limitations: Compared with third party-reactive sequences, donor-reactive ones declined more, independent of withdrawal success. Rather than being deleted, graft donor-reactive T cells may have moved into the graft.

Libraries were prepared by immunoSEQ multiplex PCR; TCRdb keeps only in-frame clonotypes and omits some of them. The sample has 7,500 to 9,500 clones, 75% to 90% seen once; the top ten hold about two fifths. Details on this clone: Its antigen is unidentified.

Trimming cost V 1 base and J 4 bases, with 8 bases left between them. CDR1 is SGHNT, CDR2 YYREEE, per germline (reference sequence). The CDR3 spans 13 residues. Sequencing used CD8+ T cells from blood, obtained before liver transplant. The TCR originated in a human donor who received a liver transplant. V gene TRBV5-4 combines with J gene TRBJ1-1, with D perhaps matching TRBD1 (5 bases). CDR3 protein: CASSLSGFTEAFF. CDR3 sequence (DNA): TGTGCCAGCAGCTTGTCAGGGTTCACTGAAGCTTTCTTT.